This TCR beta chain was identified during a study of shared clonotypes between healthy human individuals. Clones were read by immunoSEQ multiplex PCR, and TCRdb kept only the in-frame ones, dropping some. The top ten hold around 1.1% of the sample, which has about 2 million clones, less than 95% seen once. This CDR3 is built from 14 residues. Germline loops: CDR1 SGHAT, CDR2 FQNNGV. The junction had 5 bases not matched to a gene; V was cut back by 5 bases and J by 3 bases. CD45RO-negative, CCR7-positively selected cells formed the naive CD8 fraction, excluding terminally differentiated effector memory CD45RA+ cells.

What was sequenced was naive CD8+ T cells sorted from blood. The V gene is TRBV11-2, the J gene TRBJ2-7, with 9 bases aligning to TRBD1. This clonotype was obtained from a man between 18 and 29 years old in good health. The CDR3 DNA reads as TGTGCCAGCAGCATCCCGGGACAGGGCTACGAGCAGTACTTC. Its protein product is CASSIPGQGYEQYF.